The source of this TCR beta chain is a study of OX40 agonist ivuxolimab in advanced cancers. Across the whole study: The patients' treatment was ivuxolimab, an agonistic anti-OX40 (CD134) antibody. Previous treatment with anti-PD-1, anti-PD-L1 or anti-CTLA-4 therapy was allowed; more than 35% had received some. Notes on the study in general: Expanded clones were, on average, more numerous in CD8+ T cells than in CD4+.

Only in-frame clones appear in the TCRdb table, and some are missing; sequencing was by immunoSEQ multiplex PCR. Seen here are about 71,000 clones, 90% to 95% observed once, and the top ten hold about 14%. Of note for this clone: Its target is unknown.

Looked up from germline, CDR1 is MDHEN and CDR2 is SYDVKM. This CDR3 has 19 amino acids. V was clipped by 6 bases and J by 4 bases; unmatched bases: 19. The sample here was CD4+ or CD8+ T cells sorted from blood, taken in a trial of the OX40 agonist ivuxolimab. This clonotype originated in an adult with an advanced solid tumor such as melanoma, head and neck, liver or kidney cancer. The chain is built from TRBV28 and TRBJ2-1; 9 positions match TRBD2. CDR3 loop: CASSPPWGGRGPGYNEQFF. CDR3 DNA sequence: TGTGCCAGCAGCCCACCCTGGGGCGGGAGGGGGCCTGGGTACAATGAGCAGTTCTTC.